The 28 T cell receptor beta chains below come from one sample, sequenced in a study of cytotoxic CD8 clonotypes in ibrutinib-treated CLL. Profiled with immunoSEQ multiplex PCR; TCRdb holds only in-frame clones, not every one. Here the sample spans hundreds of thousands of clones, about four fifths being singletons. The sample here was PBMCs, taken after 12 months of ibrutinib treatment. All receptors derive from a human donor with chronic lymphocytic leukemia.

The CDR3 reads CASSDLQGAGDTQYF. CDR3 in DNA: TGTGCCAGCAGTGACCTCCAGGGGGCCGGGGATACGCAGTATTTT. The chain uses TRBV25-1 and TRBJ2-3; 8 nucleotides agree with TRBD1. The CDR3 runs to 15 residues. V lost 3 bases to trimming and J lost 6 bases; unmatched junction nucleotides: 8. In germline, CDR1 is MGHDK, CDR2 SYGVNS.

The chain carries TRBV30 and TRBJ1-5; D is ambiguous. Trimming took 1 base from V and 5 from J, leaving 9 bases between them. Germline CDR1 GTSNPN, CDR2 SVGIG (reference sequence). The CDR3 length is 13 residues. The chain's CDR3 is CAWSGGGYQPQHF. The CDR3 bases are TGTGCCTGGAGTGGAGGAGGGTATCAGCCCCAGCATTTT.

The chain links TRBV7-6 to TRBJ2-3; TRBD1 agrees at 7 bases. The ends lost 2 bases at V and 3 bases at J; junction bases unmatched: 8. This CDR3 has 16 residues. CDR1 and CDR2 from the germline V gene are SGHVS and FNYEAQ. The CDR3 bases are TGTGCCAGCAGCTTATATCCGGCAGGGGGTACAGATACGCAGTATTTT. Translated, it gives CASSLYPAGGTDTQYF.

V gene TRBV30 combines with J gene TRBJ1-2, with D possibly being TRBD1 (6 bases). Germline CDR1 and CDR2: GTSNPN and SVGIG (reference sequence). Trimming removed 4 bases from V and 9 bases from J, with 15 bases in between. The CDR3 has 12 residues. CDR3: CAWTGEVFSYTF. DNA for the CDR3: TGTGCCTGGACAGGGGAAGTTTTTAGCTACACCTTC.

The chain couples TRBV9 to TRBJ2-5; tentative D call: TRBD1 (6 bases). CDR1 SGDLS and CDR2 YYNGEE come from the germline V gene. The CDR3 contains 17 residues. Trimming took 0 bases from V and 2 from J, leaving 17 bases between them. CDR3 DNA: TGTGCCAGCAGCGTAGCTGGTGGACAGATAGAACAAGAGACCCAGTACTTC. Translation gives CASSVAGGQIEQETQYF.

The chain carries TRBV9 and TRBJ1-2; no clear D. The germline gives CDR1 SGDLS, CDR2 YYNGEE. The CDR3 runs to 12 residues. V lost 2 bases and J 4 bases, leaving 6 bases between the germline ends. CDR3 sequence: CASSVTGYGYTF. CDR3 DNA sequence: TGTGCCAGCAGCGTCACCGGCTATGGCTACACCTTC.

The chain couples TRBV2 to TRBJ1-5; D is undetermined. The CDR3 contains 13 residues. Trimming took 7 bases from V and 4 from J, leaving 11 bases between them. Germline-derived CDR1 and CDR2 are SNHLY and FYNNEI. This CDR3 is CASKRTVNQPQHF. CDR3 nucleotides: TGTGCCAGCAAGCGGACGGTGAATCAGCCCCAGCATTTT. Looking up the rest from reference TRBV2 and TRBJ1-5 gives the full variable domain: EPEVTQTPSHQVTQMGQEVILRCVPISNHLYFYWYRQILGQKVEFLVSFYNNEISEKSEIFDDQFSVERPDGSNFTLKIRSTKLEDSAMYFCASKRTVNQPQHFGDGTRLSIL.

The chain recombines TRBV5-5 with TRBJ1-2, with D hard to call. The CDR3 consists of 12 residues. Germline-derived CDR1 and CDR2 are SGHKS and YYEKEE (reference sequence). Trimming shortened V by 1 base and J by 2 bases, and 3 bases separated the two germline ends. CDR3 DNA sequence: TGTGCCAGCAGCTTGAACAACTATGGCTACACCTTC. Residues: CASSLNNYGYTF.

The chain uses TRBV7-2 and TRBJ2-5; 14 nucleotides align to TRBD2. Germline V gene lookup returns CDR1 SGHTA and CDR2 FQGNSA. Trimming took 5 bases from V and 7 from J; bases not matched to a gene: 9. There are 16 residues in the CDR3. The CDR3 region has the DNA TGTGCCAGCAGCCCATGGACTAGCGGGGGGCTGGGGACCCAGTACTTC. Residues: CASSPWTSGGLGTQYF.

This clone was recorded only once. The chain is built from TRBV25-1 and TRBJ1-1, with D hard to call. V gave up 4 bases and J gave up 1 base, with 4 bases separating them. Germline CDR1 is MGHDK and CDR2 is SYGVNS. The CDR3 covers 12 residues. The CDR3 sequence is CASSGKNTEAFF. The CDR3 DNA sequence: TGTGCCAGCAGTGGCAAGAACACTGAAGCTTTCTTT.

The rearrangement uses TRBV6-1 and TRBJ2-4, with D possibly TRBD1 on 5 matching bases. Trimming removed 7 bases at V and 2 bases at J, with 12 bases between. The CDR3 contains 14 residues. CDR1 is MNHNS and CDR2 is SASEGT in the germline V gene. The CDR3 loop reads CASMSGSTKNIQYF. CDR3 DNA sequence: TGTGCCAGCATGTCAGGGTCTACCAAAAACATTCAGTACTTC.

This clone was seen a single time. V and J are TRBV4-2 and TRBJ2-3; perhaps TRBD1 as D (6 bases). The length of the CDR3 is 15 residues. Trimming shortened V by 0 bases and J by 6 bases, and 13 bases separated the two germline ends. Germline V gene data show CDR1 as LGHNA and CDR2 as YNFKEQ. CDR3 coding DNA: TGTGCCAGCAGCCAAGAGGACAGAGGCGGGGATACGCAGTATTTT. The encoded protein is CASSQEDRGGDTQYF.

The chain employs TRBV2 and TRBJ1-1; no reliable D call. V shed 3 bases and J shed 3 bases, with 14 bases lying between them. Germline values: CDR1 SNHLY, CDR2 FYNNEI. The CDR3 spans 15 residues. The CDR3 protein is CASSESVIGDTEAFF. Written as DNA, the CDR3 is TGTGCCAGCAGTGAGTCGGTTATTGGGGACACTGAAGCTTTCTTT.

The chain carries TRBV7-6 and TRBJ2-3; TRBD2 matches 7 bases. The V and J ends lost 2 bases and 6 bases, in that order; junction bases with no gene match: 11. Per germline, CDR1 SGHVS and CDR2 FNYEAQ. The CDR3 sequence is 16 residues long. CDR3 in DNA: TGTGCCAGCAGCTTAATTGCGGGGGACCCGGCGGATACGCAGTATTTT. This gives the protein CASSLIAGDPADTQYF.

J is TRBJ2-1 and V is TRBV10-1, with D unclear. Per germline, CDR1 WNHNN and CDR2 SYGVQD (reference sequence). The CDR3 spans 14 residues. Trimming pared 2 bases from V and 6 bases from J, leaving 11 bases between. The CDR3 loop is CASSEASPVNEQFF. The CDR3 bases are TGCGCCAGCAGTGAGGCCTCACCCGTCAATGAGCAGTTCTTC.

The chain couples TRBV6-5 to TRBJ1-5; D remains unclear. Germline V lookup: CDR1 MNHEY, CDR2 SVGAGI. The CDR3 is made up of 15 amino acids. The ends were cut back, 1 base at V and 2 bases at J, with 9 bases in the middle. As DNA, the CDR3 is TGTGCCAGCAGTTACTGGGATTTAGGCAATCAGCCCCAGCATTTT. Translating it yields CASSYWDLGNQPQHF.

This chain uses TRBV27 with TRBJ2-7; a possible D gene is TRBD1 (6 bases). Germline CDR1 MNHEY, CDR2 SMNVEV (reference sequence). The CDR3 consists of 14 residues. With 6 bases removed from V and 4 bases from J, the gap between germline ends came to 16 bases. Written as DNA, the CDR3 is TGTGCCAGCAGGGGGGCCCGGACGGGATACGAGCAGTACTTC. Protein sequence: CASRGARTGYEQYF.

This rearrangement joins TRBV5-1 to TRBJ1-1; D not resolved. Germline V gives CDR1 SGHRS, CDR2 YFSETQ. The CDR3 runs to 13 residues. V lost 3 bases to trimming and J lost 3 bases, with 9 bases between them. The chain's CDR3 is CASSSTGYTEAFF. CDR3 nucleotide sequence: TGCGCCAGCAGCTCAACCGGATACACTGAAGCTTTCTTT.

The CDR3 spells CASRGFDGARYEQYF. The DNA of the CDR3 is TGTGCCAGCAGGGGGTTCGACGGCGCCCGGTACGAGCAGTACTTC. V and J are TRBV28 and TRBJ2-7; D call uncertain. Germline-derived CDR1 and CDR2 are MDHEN and SYDVKM. V was clipped by 6 bases and J by 4 bases, with 19 bases between them. The CDR3 extends over 15 amino acids.

The gene calls are TRBV7-9 and TRBJ1-1; D might be TRBD1 (6 bases). The CDR3 runs to 13 residues. Germline V lookup: CDR1 SEHNR, CDR2 FQNEAQ (reference sequence). Trimming removed 2 bases at V and 6 bases at J, with 10 bases between. The DNA of the CDR3 is TGTGCCAGCAGCTTATCAGGGGCCTCTGAAGCTTTCTTT. Translation: CASSLSGASEAFF.

The V gene is TRBV27, the J gene TRBJ2-1; 8 bases align to TRBD1. CDR3 size: 15 residues. Unmatched junction bases numbered 4, after V lost 3 bases and J lost 3 bases. The V gene's germline CDR1 is MNHEY and CDR2 SMNVEV (reference sequence). The DNA of the CDR3 is TGTGCCAGCAGTTTGGGACAGGTCCTCTACAATGAGCAGTTCTTC. Translated: CASSLGQVLYNEQFF.

The J gene is TRBJ2-7, the V gene TRBV5-4; 11 bases line up with TRBD2. The CDR3 runs 15 residues. Germline loops: CDR1 SGHNT, CDR2 YYREEE (reference sequence). V lost 2 bases and J lost 2; bases outside the gene matches: 3. This CDR3 reads CASSLTSGSAYEQYF. DNA for the CDR3: TGTGCCAGCAGCTTAACTAGCGGGAGTGCCTACGAGCAGTACTTC.

The genes are TRBV7-2 and TRBJ2-3; 8 bases match TRBD2. Germline values: CDR1 SGHTA, CDR2 FQGNSA. The CDR3 extends over 15 amino acids. After removal of 6 bases from V and 1 base from J, the junction contained 6 bases not matched to a gene. The CDR3 nucleotides are TGTGCCAGCAGAATAGGACTAGCCGGCACAGATACGCAGTATTTT. Encoded protein: CASRIGLAGTDTQYF.

The chain links TRBV7-8 to TRBJ2-7, with D perhaps TRBD2 (5 bases). V lost 1 base and J lost 6, with 10 bases in between. The length of the CDR3 is 13 residues. Germline values: CDR1 SGHVS, CDR2 FQNEAQ. CDR3 loop: CASSLVGLPEQYF. The DNA of the CDR3 is TGTGCCAGCAGCTTAGTAGGACTCCCCGAGCAGTACTTC.

The count of this clone is one. The J gene is TRBJ1-2, the V gene TRBV18; the match to TRBD1 covers 8 bases. This CDR3 is built from 18 residues. CDR1 and CDR2 from the germline V gene are KGHSH and LQKENI. The trim removed 3 bases at V and 7 bases at J, leaving 19 bases unmatched. For the CDR3, the DNA is TGTGCCAGCTCACCTCCCGCCGGACAGGGAGCTACGAGCACTGGCTACACCTTC. This codes for CASSPPAGQGATSTGYTF.

The chain links TRBV7-2 to TRBJ1-6; tentatively, D is TRBD1 (5 bases). The V and J ends lost 4 bases and 6 bases respectively, with 7 bases between them. The germline gives CDR1 SGHTA, CDR2 FQGNSA. The CDR3 loop spans 13 amino acids. The DNA for the CDR3 is TGTGCCAGCAGCTCCAGGGTTAATTCACCCCTCCACTTT. It yields the protein CASSSRVNSPLHF.

The V and J genes are TRBV2 and TRBJ2-7; 9 bases line up with TRBD2. V lost 10 bases and J lost 3; bases outside the gene matches: 7. CDR1 is SNHLY, CDR2 FYNNEI, per germline. This CDR3 is built from 13 residues. The CDR3 DNA reads TGTGCCATCACCGGGACTAGCCGCTACGAGCAGTACTTC. Protein product: CAITGTSRYEQYF.

This chain connects TRBV7-2 to TRBJ1-2; no definite D call. Trimming took 4 bases from V and 12 from J, leaving 18 bases between them. The CDR3 covers 13 residues. Germline V gives CDR1 SGHTA, CDR2 FQGNSA. CDR3 nucleotides: TGTGCCAGCAGCTCAGACCCTATGGGGTACCACACCTTC. Amino acids: CASSSDPMGYHTF.